The sequence of this TCR beta chain was determined in a study of response to subunit inactivated influenza vaccine. Study results and limitations: The authors proposed limited new T cell recruitment per seasonal influenza vaccination.

This clonotype appeared a few times. Its antigen is unidentified. TCRdb called the RT-PCR reads again in MiXCR, with one record for every CDR3 protein. The sample lists about 620,000 distinct CDR3 sequences, roughly 12% occurring once. CDR3 length: 20 amino acids. V dropped 1 base and J dropped 3; count of bases not matched to a gene: 16. Germline lookup yields CDR1 LGHNA and CDR2 YSLEER. The receptor was derived from a man between 50 and 59 years old who received an inactivated influenza vaccine. The chain couples TRBV4-3 to TRBJ2-2; TRBD2 agrees at 8 bases. This specimen was PBMCs from blood, taken on the day of vaccination. The CDR3: CASSQGFQREIRPDTGELFF. The CDR3 region has the DNA TGCGCCAGCAGCCAAGGGTTCCAGCGGGAGATTCGTCCGGACACCGGGGAGCTGTTTTTT.